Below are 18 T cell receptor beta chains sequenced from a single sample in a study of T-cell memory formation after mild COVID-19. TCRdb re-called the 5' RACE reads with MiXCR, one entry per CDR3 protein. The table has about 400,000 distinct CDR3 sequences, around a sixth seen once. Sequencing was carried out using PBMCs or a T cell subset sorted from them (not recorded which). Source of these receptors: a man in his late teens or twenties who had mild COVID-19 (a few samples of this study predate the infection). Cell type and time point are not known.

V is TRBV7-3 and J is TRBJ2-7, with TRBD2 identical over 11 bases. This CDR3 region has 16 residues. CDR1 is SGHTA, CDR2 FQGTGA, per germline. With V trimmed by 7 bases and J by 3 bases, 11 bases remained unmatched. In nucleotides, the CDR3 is TGTGCCAGCACCCACCGTAGCGGGGGGGAAGGCTACGAGCAGTACTTC. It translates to CASTHRSGGEGYEQYF. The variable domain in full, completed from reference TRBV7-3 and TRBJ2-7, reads GAGVSQTPSNKVTEKGKYVELRCDPISGHTALYWYRQSLGQGPEFLIYFQGTGAADDSGLPNDRFFAVRPEGSVSTLKIQRTERGDSAVYLCASTHRSGGEGYEQYFGPGTRLTVT.

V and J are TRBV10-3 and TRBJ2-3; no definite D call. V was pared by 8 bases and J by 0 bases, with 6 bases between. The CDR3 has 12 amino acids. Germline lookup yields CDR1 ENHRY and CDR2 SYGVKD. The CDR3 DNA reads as TGTGCCATCGCGACTAGCACAGATACGCAGTATTTT. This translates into CAIATSTDTQYF.

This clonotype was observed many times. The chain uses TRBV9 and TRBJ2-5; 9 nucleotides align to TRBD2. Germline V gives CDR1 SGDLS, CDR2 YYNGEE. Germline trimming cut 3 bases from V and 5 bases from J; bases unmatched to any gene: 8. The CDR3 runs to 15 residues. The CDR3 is CASSAGLAGDETQYF. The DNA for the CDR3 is TGTGCCAGCAGCGCGGGTTTAGCGGGGGATGAGACCCAGTACTTC.

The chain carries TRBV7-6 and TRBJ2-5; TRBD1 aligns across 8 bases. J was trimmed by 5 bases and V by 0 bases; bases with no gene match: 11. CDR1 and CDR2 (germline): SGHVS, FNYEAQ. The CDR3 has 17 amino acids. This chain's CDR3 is CASSLALWTGKSETQYF. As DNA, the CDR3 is TGTGCCAGCAGCTTAGCGCTATGGACAGGGAAATCGGAGACCCAGTACTTC.

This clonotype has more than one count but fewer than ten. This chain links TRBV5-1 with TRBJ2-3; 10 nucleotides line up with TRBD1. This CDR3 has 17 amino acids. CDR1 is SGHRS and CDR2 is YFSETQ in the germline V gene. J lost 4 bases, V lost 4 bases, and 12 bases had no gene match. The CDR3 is CASSPSTGGGGADTQYF. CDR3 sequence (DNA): TGCGCCAGCAGCCCATCGACAGGGGGCGGCGGGGCAGATACGCAGTATTTT. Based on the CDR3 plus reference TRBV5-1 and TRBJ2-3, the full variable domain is KAGVTQTPRYLIKTRGQQVTLSCSPISGHRSVSWYQQTPGQGLQFLFEYFSETQRNKGNFPGRFSGRQFSNSRSEMNVSTLELGDSALYLCASSPSTGGGGADTQYFGPGTRLTVL.

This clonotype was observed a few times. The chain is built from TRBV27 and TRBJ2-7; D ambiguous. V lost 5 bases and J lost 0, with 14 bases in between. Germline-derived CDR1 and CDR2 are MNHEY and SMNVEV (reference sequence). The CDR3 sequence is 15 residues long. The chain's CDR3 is CASSQTYQSSYEQYV. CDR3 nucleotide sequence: TGTGCCAGCAGTCAGACATACCAGAGCTCCTACGAGCAGTACGTC.

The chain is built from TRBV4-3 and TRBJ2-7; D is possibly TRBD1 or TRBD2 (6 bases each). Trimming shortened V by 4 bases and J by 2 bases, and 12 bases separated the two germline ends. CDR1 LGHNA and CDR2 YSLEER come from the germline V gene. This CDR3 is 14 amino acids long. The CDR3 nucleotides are TGCGCCAGCAGCCTACAGGGAGGACCCTACGAGCAGTACTTC. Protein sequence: CASSLQGGPYEQYF.

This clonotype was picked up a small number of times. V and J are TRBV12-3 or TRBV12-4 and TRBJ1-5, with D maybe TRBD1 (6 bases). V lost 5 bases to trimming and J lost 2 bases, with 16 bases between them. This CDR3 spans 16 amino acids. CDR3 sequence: CASSVGQGLGNQPQHF. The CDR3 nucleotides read TGTGCCAGCAGTGTGGGGCAGGGGTTGGGCAATCAGCCCCAGCATTTT.

CDR3 region: CASSLGYGTGRADTQYF. The CDR3 bases are TGCGCCAGCAGCTTGGGTTACGGGACAGGGAGGGCAGATACGCAGTATTTT. The rearrangement uses TRBV5-1 and TRBJ2-3; TRBD1 agrees at 9 bases. Germline assignment: CDR1 SGHRS and CDR2 YFSETQ. The CDR3 is made up of 17 amino acids. J lost 4 bases, V lost 0 bases, and 9 bases had no gene match.

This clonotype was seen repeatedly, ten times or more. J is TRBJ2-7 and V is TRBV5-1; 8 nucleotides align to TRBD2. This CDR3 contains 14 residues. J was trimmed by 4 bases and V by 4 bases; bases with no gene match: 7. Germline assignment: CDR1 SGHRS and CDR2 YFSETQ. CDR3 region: CASSEGLELYEQYF. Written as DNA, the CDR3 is TGCGCCAGCAGCGAGGGACTAGAGCTGTACGAGCAGTACTTC.

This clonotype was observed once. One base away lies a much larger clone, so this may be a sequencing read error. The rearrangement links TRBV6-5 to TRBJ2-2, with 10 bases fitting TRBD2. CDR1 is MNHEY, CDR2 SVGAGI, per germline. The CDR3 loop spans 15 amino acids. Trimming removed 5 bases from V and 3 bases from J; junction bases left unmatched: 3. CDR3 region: CASSSGGEDTGELFF. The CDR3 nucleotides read TGTGCCAGCAGTAGCGGGGGGGAGGACACCGGGGAGCTGTTTTTT.

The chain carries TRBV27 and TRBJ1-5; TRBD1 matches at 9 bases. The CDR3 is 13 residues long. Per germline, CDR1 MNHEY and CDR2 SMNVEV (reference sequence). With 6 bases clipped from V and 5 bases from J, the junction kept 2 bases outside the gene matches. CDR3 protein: CASRWTGDQPQHF. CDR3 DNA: TGTGCCAGCAGATGGACAGGGGATCAGCCCCAGCATTTT.

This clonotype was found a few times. The CDR3 DNA follows: TGCGCCAGCAGCCAAACGGGACAGGGGGCTTACGAGCAGTACTTC. Its translation is CASSQTGQGAYEQYF. This chain connects TRBV4-1 to TRBJ2-7; 12 positions match TRBD1. CDR1 MGHRA and CDR2 YSYEKL come from the germline V gene. The CDR3 extends over 15 amino acids. V gave up 2 bases and J gave up 4 bases; unmatched junction bases: 3.

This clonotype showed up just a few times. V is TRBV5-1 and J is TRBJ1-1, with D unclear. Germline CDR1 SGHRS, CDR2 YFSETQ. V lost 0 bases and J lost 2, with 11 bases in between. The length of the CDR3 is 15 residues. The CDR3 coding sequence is TGCGCCAGCAGCTTGGAACCGGGGTCAAACACTGAAGCTTTCTTT. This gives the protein CASSLEPGSNTEAFF.

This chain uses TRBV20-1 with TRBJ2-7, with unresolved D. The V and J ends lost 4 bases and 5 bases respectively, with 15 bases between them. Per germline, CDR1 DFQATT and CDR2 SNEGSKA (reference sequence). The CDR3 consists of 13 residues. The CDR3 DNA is TGCAGTGCTATGGACCGAAGCCGTAACGAGCAGTACTTC. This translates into CSAMDRSRNEQYF.

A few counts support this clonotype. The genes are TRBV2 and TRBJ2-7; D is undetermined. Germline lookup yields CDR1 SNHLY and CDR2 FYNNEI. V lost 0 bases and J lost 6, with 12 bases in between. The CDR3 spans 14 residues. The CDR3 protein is CASSEAGPGGEQYF. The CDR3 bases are TGTGCCAGCAGTGAAGCGGGCCCGGGCGGCGAGCAGTACTTC.

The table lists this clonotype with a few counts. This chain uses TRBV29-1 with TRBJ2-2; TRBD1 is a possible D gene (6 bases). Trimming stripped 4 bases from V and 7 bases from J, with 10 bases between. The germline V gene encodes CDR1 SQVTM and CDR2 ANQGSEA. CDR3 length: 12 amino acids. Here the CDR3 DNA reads TGCAGCGTTGCAGGGGCGCGCGGGGAGCTGTTTTTT. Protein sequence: CSVAGARGELFF.

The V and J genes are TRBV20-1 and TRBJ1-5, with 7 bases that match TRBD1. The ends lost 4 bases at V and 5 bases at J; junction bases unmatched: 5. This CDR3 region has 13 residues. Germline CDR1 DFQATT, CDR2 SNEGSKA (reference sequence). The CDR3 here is CSATTGSDQPQHF. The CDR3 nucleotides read TGCAGTGCTACGACAGGGTCGGATCAGCCCCAGCATTTT.